The next 23 T cell receptor beta chains were all read from a single sample in a study of T cells in women clearing cervical HPV infection. Generated by immunoSEQ multiplex PCR, the TCRdb table keeps only in-frame clones and is missing some. The sample includes 30,000 to 35,000 clones. Sequencing was carried out using blood buffy coat. These receptors came from a woman aged 18-70 years with a cervical HPV16 infection that either progressed to CIN3+ or cleared (not recorded which).

The CDR3 is CASSARQGAKTDTQYF. CDR3 DNA, as far as it was read: TGTGCCAGTAGTGCCCGACAGGGGGCGAAAACAGATACG. The rearrangement links TRBV19 to TRBJ2-3; TRBD1 agrees at 10 bases. The read ends 3 residues shy of where the CDR3 ends; the end is completed using the germline J gene. The CDR3 is 16 amino acids. The V segment lost 5 bases and the J segment 3 bases; nucleotides outside the gene matches: 8. Germline V lookup: CDR1 LNHDA, CDR2 SQIVND (reference sequence).

As for this clone: Read data end 3 residues before the CDR3 end; the end is taken from the germline J gene. V usage is TRBV5-1 and J usage is TRBJ1-4; TRBD1 matches at 11 bases. The trim removed 4 bases at V and 7 bases at J, leaving 3 bases unmatched. The CDR3 length is 14 residues. Germline V lookup: CDR1 SGHRS, CDR2 YFSETQ. This CDR3 is CASSKGQGAEKLFF. The part of the CDR3 DNA that was read is TGCGCCAGCAGCAAAGGACAGGGGGCTGAAAAA.

Turning to this clone: The DNA ends 3 residues before the CDR3 does, and the rest of the CDR3 is filled in from the germline J gene. The chain links TRBV19 to TRBJ1-6, with 7 bases that match TRBD1. Germline V CDR1 and CDR2: LNHDA, SQIVND (reference sequence). Trimming at V came to 3 bases and at J to 6 bases, leaving 5 bases not matched to a gene. The CDR3 length is 15 residues. CDR3 protein: CASSIRQGFNSPLHF. CDR3 DNA (partial): TGTGCCAGTAGTATCCGACAGGGTTTTAATTCACCC.

Worth noting for this clone: The CDR3 end lies 3 residues beyond the end of the read and is filled in from the germline J gene. The J gene is TRBJ1-2, the V gene TRBV2; perhaps TRBD1 as D (5 bases). CDR3 length: 14 residues. V shed 6 bases and J shed 4 bases, with 15 bases lying between them. The germline V gene has CDR1 SNHLY and CDR2 FYNNEI. CDR3 residues: CASRATGFIYGYTF. The covered CDR3 bases are TGTGCCAGCAGGGCCACAGGTTTTATCTATGGC.

Note on this clone: The read terminates 3 residues before the CDR3 end, so the remaining end is supplied by the germline J gene. The rearrangement uses TRBV19 and TRBJ1-2, with 9 bases that match TRBD1. This CDR3 contains 13 residues. The germline V gene has CDR1 LNHDA and CDR2 SQIVND (reference sequence). CDR3 sequence reads: CATIQGQGDDYTF. The part of the CDR3 DNA that was read is TGTGCCACCATCCAGGGACAGGGTGACGAC.

The CDR3 is CASSLYGNTGELFF. CDR3 DNA, as far as it was read: TGTGCCAGCAGCTTGTACGGGAACACCGGGGAG. The J gene is TRBJ2-2, the V gene TRBV5-6; D call uncertain. The read is 3 residues too short to cover the CDR3 end, so that end is filled in from the germline J gene. Trimming stripped 1 base from V and 1 base from J, with 5 bases between. Germline lookup yields CDR1 SGHDT and CDR2 YYEEEE. This CDR3 has 14 residues.

Concerning this clone itself: The DNA ends 3 residues before the CDR3 does, and the rest of the CDR3 is filled in from the germline J gene. The chain carries TRBV7-2 and TRBJ2-5; 7 nucleotides line up with TRBD1. The CDR3 is made up of 14 amino acids. Germline loops: CDR1 SGHTA, CDR2 FQGNSA. V lost 7 bases, J lost 5 bases, and 10 bases stayed unmatched. CDR3 DNA (partial): TGTGCCAGCACCCCGGACAGGTCCGGTGAGACC. Protein product: CASTPDRSGET. The whole CDR3 protein is CASTPDRSGETQYF.

As for this clone: Read coverage stops 3 residues before the CDR3 terminus; the germline J gene supplies the remainder. This chain links TRBV20-1 with TRBJ1-2; D unclear. The CDR3 is 11 residues long. V was shortened by 6 bases and J by 3 bases, with 8 bases between the two germline ends. Germline lookup yields CDR1 DFQATT and CDR2 SNEGSKA (reference sequence). CDR3 sequence reads: CSARWYYGYTF. CDR3 DNA (partial): TGCAGTGCCCGGTGGTACTATGGC.

Comments on this clone: The CDR3 goes on 3 residues after the read ends, and that part is filled in from the germline J gene. This rearrangement joins TRBV5-1 to TRBJ1-1, with no clear D. This CDR3 has 11 residues. Germline-derived CDR1 and CDR2 are SGHRS and YFSETQ. The CDR3 DNA, read in part, is TGCGCCAGCAGCTTTCTAGGAAAA. Its translation is CASSFLGK. The CDR3 reads in full as CASSFLGKAFF.

In regard to this clone: The CDR3 end falls 3 residues outside the read, so it is completed with the germline J gene. The rearrangement links TRBV5-8 to TRBJ2-3; possible D gene TRBD2, 6 bases. CDR1 and CDR2 (germline): SGHTS, YDEGEE. This CDR3 comprises 15 residues. Trimming took off 1 base at V and 4 bases at J, with 13 bases between the two ends. The CDR3 region is CASSLSAGFADTQYF. CDR3 bases read: TGTGCCAGCAGCTTGAGTGCGGGGTTTGCAGATACG. Full variable domain (rest looked up from reference TRBV5-8 and TRBJ2-3): EAGVTQSPTHLIKTRGQQATLRCSPISGHTSVYWYQQALGLGLQFLLWYDEGEERNRGNFPPRFSGRQFPNYSSELNVNALELEDSALYLCASSLSAGFADTQYFGPGTRLTVL.

Comments on this clone: The CDR3 end lies 3 residues beyond the end of the read and is filled in from the germline J gene. The chain is built from TRBV10-3 and TRBJ1-2; a weak D match, TRBD1 (6 bases). This CDR3 contains 12 residues. CDR1 ENHRY and CDR2 SYGVKD come from the germline V gene. The CDR3 here is CAIQGTTRGYTF. CDR3 bases read: TGTGCCATCCAGGGGACAACTCGGGGC.

Comments on this clone: The missing CDR3 end, 3 residues past where the read stops, is filled in from the germline J gene. The chain carries TRBV24-1 and TRBJ2-1, with D uncertain. V was clipped by 2 bases and J by 5 bases, with 6 bases between them. Germline V gives CDR1 KGHDR, CDR2 SFDVKD. The CDR3 has 13 residues. The CDR3: CATSDSVDNEQFF. The covered CDR3 bases are TGTGCCACCAGTGATTCGGTTGACAATGAG.

In the case of this clone: Read coverage stops 3 residues before the CDR3 terminus; the germline J gene supplies the remainder. The chain carries TRBV20-1 and TRBJ1-2; TRBD1 matches at 8 bases. The germline CDR1 and CDR2 sequences are DFQATT and SNEGSKA (reference sequence). The CDR3 consists of 13 residues. Incomplete CDR3 DNA: TGCAGTGCTACCCCCGGACAGGGAGGGGGC. As protein: CSATPGQGGG. From start to end, the CDR3 is CSATPGQGGGYTF.

Regarding this clone: The CDR3 is cut off 3 residues early in the read; its end comes from the germline J gene. V is TRBV18 and J is TRBJ2-7, with 7 bases lining up with TRBD1. The CDR3 has 13 residues. Per the germline V gene, CDR1 is KGHSH and CDR2 is LQKENI. J was trimmed by 6 bases and V by 5 bases; bases with no gene match: 7. The CDR3: CASSGDSLSEQYF. The sequenced CDR3 bases are TGTGCCAGCTCAGGGGACAGCCTCTCCGAG. The full variable domain, in which reference TRBV18 and TRBJ2-7 provide the parts outside the CDR3, is NAGVMQNPRHLVRRRGQEARLRCSPMKGHSHVYWYRQLPEEGLKFMVYLQKENIIDESGMPKERFSAEFPKEGPSILRIQQVVRGDSAAYFCASSGDSLSEQYFGPGTRLTVT.

Remarks on this clone: The missing CDR3 end, 3 residues past where the read stops, is filled in from the germline J gene. The gene calls are TRBV29-1 and TRBJ2-7; 13 bases align to TRBD2. The CDR3 runs 16 residues. CDR1 and CDR2 from the germline V gene are SQVTM and ANQGSEA. The trim removed 6 bases at V and 0 bases at J, leaving 8 bases unmatched. CDR3 loop: CSVRRGLAGSSYEQYF. The covered CDR3 bases are TGCAGCGTACGGCGGGGACTAGCGGGGAGCTCCTACGAG.

Turning to this clone: The junction departs from the called germline gene at one end, perhaps through a read error. The read comes to an end 3 residues before the CDR3 does, leaving the germline J gene to fill in the end. V and J are TRBV7-7 and TRBJ2-3; D uncertain. The CDR3 has 14 amino acids. Germline loops: CDR1 SSHAT, CDR2 FNYEAQ (reference sequence). The DNA read from the CDR3 is TGTGCTAGCAGCTTAGGGCGGCTCACAGATACG. This gives the protein CASSLGRLTDT. The whole CDR3 is CASSLGRLTDTQYF.

With respect to this clone: The CDR3 end falls 3 residues outside the read, so it is completed with the germline J gene. The chain combines TRBV7-8 with TRBJ2-1; possible D gene TRBD1, 5 bases. V lost 2 bases and J lost 3, with 14 bases in between. The germline V gene has CDR1 SGHVS and CDR2 FQNEAQ. The CDR3 sequence is 16 residues long. CDR3 bases read: TGTGCCAGCAGCTTAACCGCCTCAGGACACTACAATGAG. This encodes CASSLTASGHYNE. The whole CDR3 region reads CASSLTASGHYNEQFF.

On this clone itself: The read is 3 residues too short to cover the CDR3 end, so that end is filled in from the germline J gene. The rearrangement uses TRBV5-1 and TRBJ2-5; D might be TRBD2 (5 bases). The CDR3 has 14 amino acids. The germline gives CDR1 SGHRS, CDR2 YFSETQ. V gave up 4 bases and J gave up 7 bases, with 17 bases separating them. CDR3 amino acids: CASSEGPASSTQYF. CDR3 bases read: TGCGCCAGCAGCGAGGGCCCCGCAAGTTCGACC.

Points on this clone: Coverage ceases 3 residues before the CDR3 finishes, and the germline J gene fills in the end. The chain combines TRBV2 with TRBJ1-5, with 9 bases that match TRBD1. This CDR3 has 14 amino acids. Per the germline V gene, CDR1 is SNHLY and CDR2 is FYNNEI. Trimming removed 5 bases from V and 5 bases from J; junction bases left unmatched: 4. CDR3 sequence reads: CASSSGQGDQPQHF. Incomplete CDR3 DNA: TGTGCCAGCAGTTCGGGACAGGGAGATCAGCCC. Full variable domain (outside the CDR3, taken from reference TRBV2 and TRBJ1-5): EPEVTQTPSHQVTQMGQEVILRCVPISNHLYFYWYRQILGQKVEFLVSFYNNEISEKSEIFDDQFSVERPDGSNFTLKIRSTKLEDSAMYFCASSSGQGDQPQHFGDGTRLSIL.

With regard to this clone: Read coverage stops 3 residues before the CDR3 terminus; the germline J gene supplies the remainder. This rearrangement joins TRBV19 to TRBJ1-2; 7 positions match TRBD1. The CDR3 has 14 residues. CDR1 and CDR2 from the germline V gene are LNHDA and SQIVND (reference sequence). The V gene end was trimmed by 6 bases and the J gene end by 3 bases; junction bases not matched to a gene: 7. The part of the CDR3 DNA that was read is TGTGCCAGTAGAAACAGGGGTTCGGACTATGGC. Protein: CASRNRGSDYG. The complete CDR3 sequence is CASRNRGSDYGYTF. The full variable domain, completed using reference TRBV19 and TRBJ1-2, is DGGITQSPKYLFRKEGQNVTLSCEQNLNHDAMYWYRQDPGQGLRLIYYSQIVNDFQKGDIAEGYSVSREKKESFPLTVTSAQKNPTAFYLCASRNRGSDYGYTFGSGTRLTVV.

About this clone: The observed sequence ends 3 residues before the CDR3 terminus, with the missing tail filled in from the germline J gene. This chain uses TRBV9 with TRBJ2-2; 7 nucleotides line up with TRBD1. CDR1 is SGDLS and CDR2 is YYNGEE in the germline V gene. V trimming: 0 bases; J trimming: 1 base; junction bases outside the gene matches: 3. The CDR3 contains 16 residues. CDR3 bases read: TGTGCCAGCAGCGTAGCCGGGACAGTGAACACCGGGGAG. This gives the protein CASSVAGTVNTGE. The whole CDR3 reads CASSVAGTVNTGELFF.

As to this clone: The read finishes 3 residues shy of the CDR3 end, and the germline J gene is used to complete it. This chain links TRBV20-1 with TRBJ2-3; D possibly uses TRBD1 or TRBD2 (6 bases each). Germline V CDR1 and CDR2: DFQATT, SNEGSKA (reference sequence). This CDR3 has 16 amino acids. The CDR3 spells CSARDPGGTFNQPQYF. CDR3 DNA (partial): TGCAGTGCTAGAGATCCGGGCGGGACATTTAATCAGCCG.

CDR3 DNA, as far as it was read: TGCAGTGCGCCTCCTAGCGGGGGCAACAATGAG. This encodes CSAPPSGGNNE. The CDR3 in its entirety is CSAPPSGGNNEQFF. The V call is TRBV20-1, the J call TRBJ2-1; 10 bases are shared with TRBD2. Read coverage stops 3 residues before the CDR3 terminus; the germline J gene supplies the remainder. With V trimmed by 6 bases and J by 5 bases, 7 bases remained unmatched. The CDR3 spans 14 residues. Germline lookup yields CDR1 DFQATT and CDR2 SNEGSKA (reference sequence).